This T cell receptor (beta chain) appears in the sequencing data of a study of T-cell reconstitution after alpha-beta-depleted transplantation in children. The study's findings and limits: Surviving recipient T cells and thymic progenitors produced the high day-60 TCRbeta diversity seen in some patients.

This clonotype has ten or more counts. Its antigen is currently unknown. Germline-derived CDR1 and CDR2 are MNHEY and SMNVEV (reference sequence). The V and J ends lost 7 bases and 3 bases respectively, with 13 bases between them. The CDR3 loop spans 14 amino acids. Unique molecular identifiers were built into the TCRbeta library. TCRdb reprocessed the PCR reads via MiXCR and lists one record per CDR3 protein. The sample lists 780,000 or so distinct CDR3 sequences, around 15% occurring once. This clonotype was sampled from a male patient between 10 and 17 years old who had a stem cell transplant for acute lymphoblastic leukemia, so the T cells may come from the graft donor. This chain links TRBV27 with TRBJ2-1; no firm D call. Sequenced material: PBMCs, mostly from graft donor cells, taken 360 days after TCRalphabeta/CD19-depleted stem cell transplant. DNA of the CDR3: TGTGCCAGCAATAAACAAGGGTTCTACAATGAGCAGTTCTTC. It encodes CASNKQGFYNEQFF.